Presented here are 2 T cell receptor beta chains from one specimen sequenced in a study of OX40 agonist ivuxolimab in advanced cancers. Assay used: immunoSEQ multiplex PCR; TCRdb lists only in-frame clones, some missing. The sample consists of roughly 60,000 clones, about 86% of them appearing once. Sequences were derived from CD4+ or CD8+ T cells sorted from blood, sampled in a trial of the OX40 agonist ivuxolimab. The receptors derive from an adult with an advanced solid tumor such as melanoma, head and neck, liver or kidney cancer.

This chain connects TRBV5-4 to TRBJ2-5; tentatively, D is TRBD1 (6 bases). The V end was cut by 2 bases, the J end by 0 bases, with 11 bases between. The CDR3 runs 15 residues. Germline V gene data show CDR1 as SGHNT and CDR2 as YYREEE (reference sequence). The CDR3 spells CASSLSRGYQETQYF. Here the CDR3 DNA reads TGTGCCAGCAGCTTATCGAGGGGGTACCAAGAGACCCAGTACTTC.

This chain uses TRBV11-2 with TRBJ1-4, with a possible D match to TRBD1 (5 bases). The germline gives CDR1 SGHAT, CDR2 FQNNGV. With 5 bases removed from V and 9 bases from J, the gap between germline ends came to 22 bases. The CDR3 covers 16 residues. The CDR3 protein is CASSTRRAGSPKKLFF. The CDR3 DNA follows: TGTGCCAGCAGCACCCGTCGGGCAGGGAGTCCGAAAAAACTGTTTTTT.